One and the same sample provided the 23 T cell receptor beta chains below, sequenced in a study of cytomegalovirus exposure and HLA in healthy donors. 13 Jbeta primers and 60 Vbeta primers were used for the PCR. The repertoire was sequenced with immunoSEQ multiplex PCR; TCRdb's copy has only in-frame clones and lacks some. The data contain about 100,000 clones, 73% of them singletons. Sequencing was carried out using PBMCs. The receptors originated from a middle-aged man in good health and CMV-seronegative.

This chain connects TRBV2 to TRBJ2-7; TRBD1 is a possible D gene (6 bases). This CDR3 comprises 16 residues. Germline V gene data show CDR1 as SNHLY and CDR2 as FYNNEI. V shed 5 bases and J shed 1 base, with 18 bases lying between them. The CDR3 loop is CASSNTGFRRSYEQYF. The CDR3 nucleotides are TGTGCCAGCAGTAATACAGGGTTCAGGCGTTCCTACGAGCAGTACTTC.

This clone was seen a few times. DNA for the CDR3: TGTGCCACCAGCGGACAGGGGGATCAGCCCCAGCATTTT. Amino acid sequence: CATSGQGDQPQHF. This rearrangement joins TRBV15 to TRBJ1-5; 10 bases line up with TRBD1. Germline V gene data show CDR1 as LNHNV and CDR2 as YYDKDF (reference sequence). The CDR3 totals 13 residues. J was trimmed by 5 bases and V by 5 bases; bases with no gene match: 0.

The chain combines TRBV7-9 with TRBJ1-1, with 12 bases lining up with TRBD1. V dropped 2 bases and J dropped 5; count of bases not matched to a gene: 6. The germline V gene has CDR1 SEHNR and CDR2 FQNEAQ (reference sequence). The CDR3 has 16 amino acids. CDR3 DNA sequence: TGTGCCAGCAGCTTAACCGGGACAGGGGGCGGTACTGAAGCTTTCTTT. It translates to CASSLTGTGGGTEAFF.

The chain links TRBV27 to TRBJ1-2; 8 bases are shared with TRBD1. The CDR3 covers 15 residues. Trimming took 5 bases from V and 3 from J; bases not matched to a gene: 8. Germline V gene data show CDR1 as MNHEY and CDR2 as SMNVEV (reference sequence). CDR3: CASSTGGRAHYGYTF. The CDR3 DNA is TGTGCCAGCAGTACAGGGGGACGGGCGCACTATGGCTACACCTTC.

This clone showed up just a few times. The rearrangement joins TRBV7-8 to TRBJ2-1, with D hard to call. V was shortened by 1 base and J by 6 bases, with 10 bases between the two germline ends. The CDR3 covers 14 residues. Germline V CDR1 and CDR2: SGHVS, FQNEAQ. The CDR3 loop reads CASSLEAGRNEQFF. CDR3 bases: TGTGCCAGCAGCTTAGAGGCAGGCCGCAATGAGCAGTTCTTC.

The chain employs TRBV2 and TRBJ1-6; no reliable D call. The germline gives CDR1 SNHLY, CDR2 FYNNEI. This CDR3 has 10 amino acids. Deletions cut 4 bases from V and 12 bases from J, with 4 bases between. In DNA form, the CDR3 reads TGTGCCAGCAGTGCAGGACCCCTCCACTTT. Translating gives CASSAGPLHF. Variable domain in full (rest from reference TRBV2 and TRBJ1-6): EPEVTQTPSHQVTQMGQEVILRCVPISNHLYFYWYRQILGQKVEFLVSFYNNEISEKSEIFDDQFSVERPDGSNFTLKIRSTKLEDSAMYFCASSAGPLHFGNGTRLTVT.

DNA of the CDR3: TGTGCCAGTAGTATAGATCCGACTGCCCCCTACGAGCAGTACTTC. Protein product: CASSIDPTAPYEQYF. The chain joins TRBV19 to TRBJ2-5; D not certain. The end of the DNA aligns better with TRBJ2-7, so the J call may be wrong. The CDR3 runs 15 residues. Germline CDR1 LNHDA, CDR2 SQIVND (reference sequence).

The rearrangement joins TRBV5-1 to TRBJ2-5; 9 bases are a match to TRBD2. The CDR3 sequence is 15 residues long. Germline V gene data show CDR1 as SGHRS and CDR2 as YFSETQ. The ends lost 5 bases at V and 7 bases at J; junction bases unmatched: 12. Here the CDR3 reads CASSPAGGGLTTQYF. In DNA, the CDR3 is TGCGCCAGCAGTCCAGCGGGGGGAGGCCTAACGACCCAGTACTTC.

The J gene is TRBJ1-5, the V gene TRBV18; 9 nucleotides align to TRBD1. This CDR3 comprises 15 residues. V gave up 4 bases and J gave up 7 bases; unmatched junction bases: 8. Germline values: CDR1 KGHSH, CDR2 LQKENI. The CDR3 region has the DNA TGTGCCAGCTCACAACCGGGACAGGGAGTCCAGCCCCAGCATTTT. Its translation is CASSQPGQGVQPQHF.

In its sample, this clone was seen a few times. The V gene is TRBV6-5, the J gene TRBJ1-1, with 8 bases lining up with TRBD1. Trimming took 4 bases from V and 2 from J; bases not matched to a gene: 3. CDR1 MNHEY and CDR2 SVGAGI come from the germline V gene. The length of the CDR3 is 14 residues. This CDR3 reads CASSSGQGNTEAFF. The CDR3, as DNA: TGTGCCAGCAGTTCAGGACAGGGTAACACTGAAGCTTTCTTT.

J is TRBJ2-1 and V is TRBV10-3; D may be TRBD1 (6 bases). Trimming shortened V by 7 bases and J by 5 bases, and 15 bases separated the two germline ends. CDR3 length equals 14 residues. CDR1 is ENHRY and CDR2 is SYGVKD in the germline V gene. The CDR3 loop reads CAIIRGPGDNEQFF. The CDR3 DNA sequence: TGTGCCATCATAAGGGGCCCAGGGGACAATGAGCAGTTCTTC.

The chain couples TRBV15 to TRBJ2-1; a possible D gene is TRBD2 (5 bases). The CDR3 sequence is 15 residues long. Germline lookup yields CDR1 LNHNV and CDR2 YYDKDF (reference sequence). V was shortened by 0 bases and J by 5 bases, with 11 bases between the two germline ends. The CDR3: CATSRDLNGDNEQFF. The DNA of the CDR3 is TGTGCCACCAGCAGAGATTTAAACGGGGACAATGAGCAGTTCTTC.

In DNA, the CDR3 is TGTGCCAGCCCCGGGCCGGACAGGGGGATTACTAGCACAGATACGCAGTATTTT. Amino acid sequence: CASPGPDRGITSTDTQYF. J is TRBJ2-3 and V is TRBV2, with 10 bases aligning to TRBD1. The J segment lost 0 bases and the V segment lost 8 bases, leaving 14 bases of the junction unmatched. CDR3 length equals 18 residues. Germline V gives CDR1 SNHLY, CDR2 FYNNEI. Filled out from reference TRBV2 and TRBJ2-3, the complete variable domain reads EPEVTQTPSHQVTQMGQEVILRCVPISNHLYFYWYRQILGQKVEFLVSFYNNEISEKSEIFDDQFSVERPDGSNFTLKIRSTKLEDSAMYFCASPGPDRGITSTDTQYFGPGTRLTVL.

To note about this clone: Other DNA sequences within the sample encode an identical CDR3. The CDR3: CASSPAGGRYEQYF. The DNA of the CDR3 is TGTGCCAGCAGCCCGGCGGGGGGGCGGTACGAGCAGTACTTC. This rearrangement joins TRBV5-4 to TRBJ2-7; 9 nucleotides align to TRBD2. Trimming removed 4 bases from V and 4 bases from J; junction bases left unmatched: 6. Germline CDR1 and CDR2: SGHNT and YYREEE (reference sequence). CDR3 length: 14 residues. Using reference TRBV5-4 and TRBJ2-7 for the parts outside the CDR3, the full variable domain is ETGVTQSPTHLIKTRGQQVTLRCSSQSGHNTVSWYQQALGQGPQFIFQYYREEENGRGNFPPRFSGLQFPNYSSELNVNALELDDSALYLCASSPAGGRYEQYFGPGTRLTVT.

V and J are TRBV12-5 and TRBJ2-2; TRBD2 is a possible D gene (5 bases). Germline V gene lookup returns CDR1 LGHNT and CDR2 FRNRAP. Trimming cost V 7 bases and J 4 bases, with 13 bases left between them. The CDR3 consists of 14 residues. This chain's CDR3 is CASVSGSGTGELFF. CDR3 DNA sequence: TGTGCTAGTGTTTCGGGGTCGGGCACCGGGGAGCTGTTTTTT.

This clone was seen a handful of times. This chain joins TRBV11-2 and TRBJ2-7, with D possibly matching TRBD1 (6 bases). Germline V CDR1 and CDR2: SGHAT, FQNNGV. V dropped 0 bases and J dropped 1 base, with 22 bases sitting between them. This CDR3 region has 19 residues. The CDR3 sequence is CASSLDPRQGRGLSYEQYF. The CDR3 nucleotides are TGTGCCAGCAGCTTAGATCCGAGGCAGGGGAGAGGGCTATCCTACGAGCAGTACTTC.

This clone has just a few counts. The chain uses TRBV7-8 and TRBJ2-5; 8 bases agree with TRBD1. In germline, CDR1 is SGHVS, CDR2 FQNEAQ. The CDR3 has 14 amino acids. The V segment lost 6 bases and the J segment 7 bases; nucleotides outside the gene matches: 10. The DNA for the CDR3 is TGTGCCAGCAGGCCCTGGACAGGGTTTGGGACCCAGTACTTC. This translates into CASRPWTGFGTQYF. The variable domain in full, completed from reference TRBV7-8 and TRBJ2-5, reads GAGVSQSPRYKVAKRGQDVALRCDPISGHVSLFWYQQALGQGPEFLTYFQNEAQLDKSGLPSDRFFAERPEGSVSTLKIQRTQQEDSAVYLCASRPWTGFGTQYFGPGTRLLVL.

The V gene is TRBV15, the J gene TRBJ1-5; D may be TRBD1 (5 bases). There are 17 residues in the CDR3. Germline V gene sequence: CDR1 LNHNV, CDR2 YYDKDF (reference sequence). Trimming took off 1 base at V and 0 bases at J, with 13 bases between the two ends. The CDR3 region has the DNA TGTGCCACCAGCAGAGGGTTGGGGCTCTATAGCAATCAGCCCCAGCATTTT. Translating it yields CATSRGLGLYSNQPQHF.

This rearrangement joins TRBV6-7 to TRBJ1-3; D is unclear. TRBV6-7 is treated as an ORF (open reading frame) with a function not yet certain. CDR3 size: 15 residues. The V end lost 2 bases, the J end lost 8 bases, and 16 bases lay between the germline ends. The CDR3 DNA reads TGTGCCAGCAGTTACGGTCAGTTAAGCGCATACACCATATATTTT. Translation: CASSYGQLSAYTIYF.

This clone was observed a handful of times. This sequence joins TRBV5-1 and TRBJ2-7; TRBD2 agrees at 10 bases. CDR1 and CDR2 from the germline V gene are SGHRS and YFSETQ. The CDR3 consists of 15 residues. V lost 1 base, J lost 4 bases, and 5 bases stayed unmatched. As DNA, the CDR3 is TGCGCCAGCAGCTTGACACTAGCGGGGCCTTACGAGCAGTACTTC. Translating it yields CASSLTLAGPYEQYF.

The chain recombines TRBV6-1 with TRBJ1-1, with D unclear. The CDR3 runs to 13 residues. Germline CDR1 and CDR2: MNHNS and SASEGT. Trimming shortened V by 4 bases and J by 5 bases, and 11 bases separated the two germline ends. For the CDR3, the DNA is TGTGCCAGCAGTGCCACAAGGGAGACTGAAGCTTTCTTT. Translation: CASSATRETEAFF.

The rearrangement joins TRBV10-3 to TRBJ1-2; D is unclear. V lost 8 bases, J lost 8 bases, and 18 bases lay in between. The germline V gene has CDR1 ENHRY and CDR2 SYGVKD. The CDR3 loop spans 13 amino acids. CDR3 protein: CAIAPWADGGYTF. The CDR3 coding sequence is TGTGCCATCGCTCCCTGGGCAGATGGAGGCTACACCTTC.

The J gene is TRBJ2-5, the V gene TRBV9; 8 bases fit TRBD1. V shed 4 bases, J shed 3 bases, and the junction held 5 bases outside the gene matches. The CDR3 has 14 amino acids. CDR1 is SGDLS, CDR2 YYNGEE, per germline. The CDR3, as DNA: TGTGCCAGCAGCCCAGGGACAGGAGAAGAGACCCAGTACTTC. This encodes CASSPGTGEETQYF. The full variable domain, with the rest looked up from reference TRBV9 and TRBJ2-5, is DSGVTQTPKHLITATGQRVTLRCSPRSGDLSVYWYQQSLDQGLQFLIQYYNGEERAKGNILERFSAQQFPDLHSELNLSSLELGDSALYFCASSPGTGEETQYFGPGTRLLVL.